This record looks at one T cell receptor (beta chain) sequence and its context. The data are from a study of blood T cell repertoires in COVID-19. Study-level background: PBMCs, B-cell-depleted T cells, or T cells were the source of the cDNA or gDNA that made up the material.

Per the original methods: It was from reference gene primer amplification that nucleated cell counts were estimated. Assay: immunoSEQ multiplex PCR; the TCRdb copy retains only in-frame clones and omits some. The V and J calls and clone size were taken over from that table, and D and trimming were inferred from the DNA. This sample has 50,000 to 85,000 clones, with approximately 91% found just once. V was pared by 7 bases and J by 0 bases, with 12 bases between. From germline, CDR1 is MNHEY and CDR2 SVGAGI. CDR3 length equals 15 residues. The specimen sequenced was peripheral blood. The rearrangement uses TRBV6-5 and TRBJ2-2, with D perhaps TRBD2 (6 bases). This TCR was recovered from a human donor in a cohort sampled during active COVID-19. CDR3 DNA: TGTGCCAGCACGCGGGATCTCTCGAACACCGGGGAGCTGTTTTTT. This sequence encodes CASTRDLSNTGELFF.